This TCR beta chain stems from a study of control samples from healthy donors and cancer patients. The repertoire was sequenced with immunoSEQ multiplex PCR; TCRdb's copy has only in-frame clones and lacks some. This sample has about 180,000 clones, with over 85% found just once. V gave up 5 bases and J gave up 0 bases, with 8 bases separating them. The CDR3 covers 12 residues. Germline-derived CDR1 and CDR2 are SQVTM and ANQGSEA. The specimen was blood. This sequence was found in a man aged 30-40 years in good health. The chain uses TRBV29-1 and TRBJ2-7, with a weak D call TRBD1 (5 bases). CDR3 sequence: CSVTDTSYEQYF. Here the CDR3 DNA reads TGCAGCGTTACGGACACCTCCTACGAGCAGTACTTC.